The present entry profiles one TCR beta chain with its context. What it recognizes is unknown. The data were obtained in a study of shared clonotypes between healthy human individuals. Study-level points and caveats: For naive CD4 cells, roughly 4.8% of clonotypes were shared across a few donors.

CDR1 is SGHTA and CDR2 is FQGTGA in the germline V gene. J gave up 4 bases and V 5 bases, and 10 bases lay outside the gene matches. This CDR3 is built from 17 residues. Repertoires were generated with immunoSEQ multiplex PCR, while TCRdb's copy carries only in-frame clones and drops some. There are 2 million to 2.5 million clones in the sample; roughly 92% occur only once, and roughly 0.34% lies in the top ten. This TCR was recovered from a man between 18 and 35 years old in good health. Some clones in this sample may be carry-over from other donors' samples. The rearrangement uses TRBV7-3 and TRBJ2-6; the match to TRBD1 covers 8 bases. What was sequenced was naive CD4+ T cells from PBMCs. Subset specified: CD45RA+ positively selected. The CDR3 DNA reads TGTGCCAGCAGCCCCGGCAGGGGGCTGTCCGGGGCCAACGTCCTGACTTTC. This sequence encodes CASSPGRGLSGANVLTF.